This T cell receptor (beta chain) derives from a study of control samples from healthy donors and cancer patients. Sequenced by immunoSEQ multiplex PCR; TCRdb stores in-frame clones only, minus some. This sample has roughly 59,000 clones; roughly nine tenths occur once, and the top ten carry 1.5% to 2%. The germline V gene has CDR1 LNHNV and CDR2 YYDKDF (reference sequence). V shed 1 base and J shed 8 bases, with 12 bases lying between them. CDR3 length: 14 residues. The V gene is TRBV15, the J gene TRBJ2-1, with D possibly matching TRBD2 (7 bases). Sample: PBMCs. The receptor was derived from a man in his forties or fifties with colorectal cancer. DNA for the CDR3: TGTGCCACCAGCAGAGGGGAGGGGGTCCATGAGCAGTTCTTC. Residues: CATSRGEGVHEQFF.